This TCR beta chain was sequenced in a study of control samples from healthy donors and cancer patients. Sequencing used immunoSEQ multiplex PCR; TCRdb keeps in-frame clones, though not all of them. The sample consists of about 130,000 clones, roughly 90% of them appearing once. Germline loops: CDR1 SNHLY, CDR2 FYNNEI. Trimming left V 7 bases short and J 3 bases short, with 19 bases between. This CDR3 is 16 amino acids long. Sequencing was done on a sample of blood. The source is a man in his late teens or twenties in good health. The genes are TRBV2 and TRBJ1-5; D gene unclear. The CDR3 spells CASMKSRAFHNQPQHF. DNA for the CDR3: TGTGCCAGCATGAAGTCCCGTGCCTTTCACAATCAGCCCCAGCATTTT.